At least ten counts were recorded for the clone carrying this TCR beta chain. This record comes from a study of molecular identifiers for immune sequencing clone quantification. Across the study: Replicate experiments divided RNA from approximately 22,000 or 94,000 naive CD8 cells into five parts and sequenced four.

Trimming took 4 bases from V and 7 from J; bases not matched to a gene: 13. CDR3 size: 16 residues. Germline CDR1 reads SGHVS; CDR2 reads FQNEAQ. In TCRdb, the PCR reads were re-called with MiXCR into one record per CDR3 protein. The sample carries 300,000 to 350,000 distinct CDR3 sequences, around 21% recorded once. The clonotype was recovered from a human donor in good health. Some libraries in this study had Jurkat cell RNA spiked in. Sequencing was performed on naive CD8+ T cells from blood, with Jurkat cell RNA spiked in. Subset reported: FACS-sorted CD8+CD4-CCR7+CD45RA+ naive T cells. J is TRBJ2-3 and V is TRBV7-8; 8 positions match TRBD1. The CDR3 DNA reads TGTGCCAGCAGCTCCCATCCGGGACAGGTGGACCATACGCAGTATTTT. Translation gives CASSSHPGQVDHTQYF.